These T cell receptor beta chains were read from a single sample in a study of T-cell memory formation after mild COVID-19. TCRdb processed the 5' RACE reads anew with MiXCR; each CDR3 protein has one entry. The sample consists of 210,000 or so distinct CDR3 sequences, about 10% of them appearing once. Input material: PBMCs or a T cell subset sorted from them (not recorded which). The receptors were sampled from a man aged 18 to 29 who had mild COVID-19 (a few samples of this study predate the infection). Cell type and time point are not known. Each CDR3 is given with its conserved first and last residue. The order of the fields is V gene, D gene, clone size, J gene, CDR3 DNA, CDR3 protein. A D gene is named only where the DNA matches it firmly. Only some rows state a clone size, as once, few, many or a class for expanded clones.

v_call: TRBV5-1; d_call: .; clone_size: .; j_call: TRBJ1-5; cdr3_nt: TGCGCCAGCAGCTGGCCTCCCGCGGAGCCCCAGCATTTT; cdr3_aa: CASSWPPAEPQHF
v_call: TRBV7-2; d_call: .; clone_size: few; j_call: TRBJ1-1; cdr3_nt: TGTGCCAGCAGCAGTCCCCCTCTGGGCACTGAAGCTTTCTTT; cdr3_aa: CASSSPPLGTEAFF
v_call: TRBV20-1; d_call: .; clone_size: .; j_call: TRBJ2-1; cdr3_nt: TGCAGTGCTCGCAACAGGGTGGAGCAGTTCTTC; cdr3_aa: CSARNRVEQFF
v_call: TRBV7-8; d_call: .; clone_size: many; j_call: TRBJ2-1; cdr3_nt: TGTGCCAGCAGCTTAGTTGGGGCCGTCTTGAATGAGCAGTTCTTC; cdr3_aa: CASSLVGAVLNEQFF
v_call: TRBV5-1; d_call: .; clone_size: many; j_call: TRBJ1-3; cdr3_nt: TGCGCCAGCAGCTTGCAGGGAATGAGCGGAAACACCATATATTTT; cdr3_aa: CASSLQGMSGNTIYF
v_call: TRBV20-1; d_call: .; clone_size: few; j_call: TRBJ2-7; cdr3_nt: TGCAGTGCTAGGGGTCGCTACGAGCAGTACTTC; cdr3_aa: CSARGRYEQYF
v_call: TRBV5-4; d_call: TRBD2; clone_size: few; j_call: TRBJ2-3; cdr3_nt: TGTGCCAGCAGCTTTAAACTAGCGGGGGGTCCAGATACGCAGTATTTT; cdr3_aa: CASSFKLAGGPDTQYF
v_call: TRBV6-6; d_call: .; clone_size: many; j_call: TRBJ2-3; cdr3_nt: TGTGCCAGCTCAGGGGGCACAGATACGCAGTATTTT; cdr3_aa: CASSGGTDTQYF
v_call: TRBV7-9; d_call: .; clone_size: .; j_call: TRBJ2-1; cdr3_nt: TGTGCCAGCAGCTTAGCGCGGACGGCCATCAATGAGCAGTTCTTC; cdr3_aa: CASSLARTAINEQFF
v_call: TRBV4-3; d_call: .; clone_size: many; j_call: TRBJ2-5; cdr3_nt: TGCGCCAGCAGCCAAGGGGCGCAGGGAGTGGGGACCCAGTACTTC; cdr3_aa: CASSQGAQGVGTQYF
v_call: TRBV7-2; d_call: .; clone_size: few; j_call: TRBJ1-3; cdr3_nt: TGTGCCAGCAGCATTTCTGGAAACACCATATATTTT; cdr3_aa: CASSISGNTIYF
v_call: TRBV11-3; d_call: .; clone_size: few; j_call: TRBJ2-5; cdr3_nt: TGTGCCAGCAGCTTAGGAGCAGCAGAGACCCAGTACTTC; cdr3_aa: CASSLGAAETQYF
v_call: TRBV18; d_call: .; clone_size: .; j_call: TRBJ2-5; cdr3_nt: TGTGCCAGCTCACCACGGATGGCAGAGACCCAGTACTTC; cdr3_aa: CASSPRMAETQYF
v_call: TRBV7-6; d_call: .; clone_size: few; j_call: TRBJ1-1; cdr3_nt: TGTGCCAGCAGCGCACAGGGTTCGGGCACTGAAGCTTTCTTT; cdr3_aa: CASSAQGSGTEAFF
v_call: TRBV15; d_call: TRBD1; clone_size: .; j_call: TRBJ1-1; cdr3_nt: TGTGCCACCAGCAGAAATTTAGGCAGGGGGCTCACTGAAGCTTTCTTT; cdr3_aa: CATSRNLGRGLTEAFF